The present T cell receptor beta chain was sequenced within a study of T cell responses to AZD1222 COVID-19 vaccine. Notes on the study in general: The donors showed a predominance of white British ancestry and of females, with possible underestimation of clonal diversity. Baseline seropositives among AZD1222 recipients totaled only 6 or 7. Samples come after the peak T cell response, not at day 14.

The germline V and J ends were trimmed by 2 bases and 2 bases, with 5 bases remaining between them. Looked up from germline, CDR1 is LGHDT and CDR2 is YNNKEL (reference sequence). This CDR3 has 13 amino acids. Comments on this clone: Its antigen is currently unknown.

The protocol was immunoSEQ multiplex PCR, while the TCRdb copy is restricted to in-frame clones and leaves out a portion. The sample shows 200,000 to 250,000 clones, about 95% of them seen only once. The TCR originated in an adult who received the MenACWY meningococcal vaccine as a control. Sequencing used peripheral blood, obtained 28 days after the second dose of the MenACWY control vaccine. The rearrangement links TRBV3-1 (or the pseudogene TRBV3-2) to TRBJ2-3; D gene unclear. The CDR3 is CASSQPITDTQYF. CDR3 bases: TGTGCCAGCAGCCAACCCATCACAGATACGCAGTATTTT.